The source of this T cell receptor beta chain is a study of cytomegalovirus exposure and HLA in healthy donors (dated by TCRdb to the late 2010s). As for the study more broadly: In an earlier analysis of around 540 of the donors, under 300 Gb of sequence data and 90 million to 130 million unique TCR beta sequences from approximately 180 million T cells were reported. A handful of DR-DQ haplotypes were handled as single units for association and clustering because linkage in the cohort was strong. The study aimed to test whether signatures of past pathogen exposure could be identified by cataloging public T cell receptors. HLA typing included class I and class II loci at four-digit resolution. Donor age, sex, ethnicity and CMV serostatus were collected together with the repertoire data. To predict cytomegalovirus infection status, the study combined high-throughput TCR immunosequencing, statistical association of individual TCRs with disease status, and machine learning. Every repertoire in the discovery cohort had been generated on one and the same sequencing platform. To study patterns of TCR occurrence, a later analysis re-analyzed previously published TCR beta repertoires from hundreds of donors and added high-resolution HLA genotyping. The T cell repertoires of about 700 subjects were profiled by immunosequencing and related to cytomegalovirus serostatus. In a later genetic analysis, genome-wide SNP genotypes for about 65% of the roughly 700 donors were used, and that subset was treated as a discovery cohort. Among the 398 genotyped donors, 81% belonged to the genetic ancestry cluster associated with self-reported Caucasian donors. On average, roughly 250,000 unique TCR beta nucleotide sequences were sequenced per donor among fewer than 500 genotyped donors of the cohort, with roughly 18% of those sequences being non-productive. In the later analysis, no new phenotypic data were used to find candidate immune exposures; instead, reliance was placed on TCR beta sequences and their occurrence across donors. The number of typed donors differed by locus: about 620-640 for A, B, C, DRB1 and DQB1; 500 to 550 for DQA1; 606 for DPA1; and around 490 for DPB1. An earlier analysis of about 620 of the donors applied high-throughput TCR beta sequencing to assess whether each TCR beta V gene segment acted as functional or pseudogenic. Roughly 310 gigabases of sequencing data and approximately 85 million unique TCR sequences were included in an early release covering roughly 600 HLA-typed donors. A separate validation cohort of approximately 130 different subjects was used in addition to the 666-subject first cohort.

The cohort was made up of several hundred healthy bone marrow donors. At the time of sampling, all cohort members were nominally healthy, though unrecorded immune exposures were likely present. The donor tested CMV seropositive, placing the donor among the 290 or so seropositive members of the cohort. A peripheral blood sample was collected from each donor, and TCR beta sequencing was performed on peripheral blood mononuclear cells. Genomic DNA was extracted from the blood cell samples with the Qiagen DNeasy Blood Extraction Kit. In regard to this clone: Its binding antigen is unknown. No much larger clonotype is one base removed from it; base qualities were not supplied.

CDR1 is given as LNHDA and CDR2 as SQIVND, both from the germline V gene (reference sequence). The CDR3 holds 15 amino acids from the cysteine to the phenylalanine. Left in the record is the CDR3 DNA by itself, 45 bases read in frame from the first base. Libraries were prepared through the immunoSEQ multiplex PCR assay. For the multiplex PCR, a mixture combining 60 forward primers for TCR Vbeta segments and 13 reverse primers for TCR Jbeta segments was used. The CDR3 region of rearranged TCR beta genes was amplified from genomic DNA with a multiplex PCR assay. Amplified TCR beta libraries were sequenced as 87-base-pair reads on the Illumina HiSeq System. For the original study's pipeline: A later analysis tallied roughly 76 million unique TCR beta chains across the 600 to 700 repertoires, and around 9.9 million of those chains were shared by two or more donors. Raw reads were error-corrected and collapsed into unique sequences by a nearest-neighbor algorithm in which closely related sequences were merged to remove PCR and sequencing errors. Alignment of CDR3 sequences to IMGT reference sequences was used to assign V, D and J gene segments. For a sequence to be retained, at least a six-nucleotide match to both a V gene segment and a J gene segment was required. A rearrangement counted as productive if the CDR3 had no stop codons and remained in frame with V and J, and every other rearrangement counted as non-productive. CDR3 was defined by IMGT convention, running from the second conserved V-encoded cysteine to the conserved J-encoded phenylalanine. In an earlier analysis of around 540 of the donors, sequences lacking an unambiguous match to a single V gene segment were excluded. In an earlier analysis of several hundred of the donors, V segments were called functional above 56.7% productive rearrangements and were called segregating when the between-donor standard deviation exceeded 5%. A statistical classification framework was built to diagnose cytomegalovirus status from the catalog of TCR beta chain sequences. In a later analysis, TCR nucleotide sequences were compared against IMGT/GENE-DB human TR gene sequences so that V and J genes could be assigned. The TCRdist pipeline was used in a later analysis to assign CDR3 sequences and most-parsimonious VDJ recombination scenarios. In a later analysis, every TCR beta chain was defined by the combination of its CDR3 amino acid sequence and its V-gene family, and reads without a unique V-gene family were dropped. A later analysis removed 592 highly shared, low-generation-probability nucleotide sequences to deal with suspected cross-contamination and a sequencing artifact. In a later analysis, a clonal expansion index for each public chain was calculated from normalized within-repertoire ranks of inferred template counts. Generation probabilities in a later analysis came from a VDJ recombination model fitted to out-of-frame rearrangements, and those results were checked against IGoR. In a later analysis, TCR-TCR, TCR-HLA and TCR-CMV co-occurrence was scored with hypergeometric tests, and a repertoire-size bias correction was applied to TCR pairs. In a later analysis, false discovery rates were estimated by permuting HLA or CMV assignments 20 times. In a later analysis, co-occurring TCRs were grouped using DBSCAN, and TCRdist sequence similarity was added for clustering within HLA-allele-positive subsets. Co-occurrence clustering excluded repertoires with fewer than 30,000 or more than 120,000 public chains, plus five with anomalous nucleotide sharing. TCRdb's version of the immuneACCESS table is confined to in-frame rearrangements and falls short of the full clone set. An unresolved V gene accounts for under half of the shortfall where checked; the remainder is of unknown origin. The DNA was the basis for D and trimming; V, J and clone size are from that table. The sample contains about 100,000 clones, 81% of them found a single time. The top ten clones comprise under 5.5% of the sample.

Broader findings and caveats from the paper: HLA typing was unavailable for some donors at each locus, so association tests used only the typed subset. Cytomegalovirus status was reported to be diagnosed by the classifier with high specificity and sensitivity in both the original and validation cohorts. Compared with equally common non-associated chains, HLA-associated TCR beta chains in a later analysis were more clonally expanded and had lower generation probabilities. Three of the identified cytomegalovirus-associated TCR beta chains were confirmed in vitro to be specific for cytomegalovirus antigens. This cohort had only TCR beta chains sequenced, and the lack of alpha or paired-chain data limited which features could be detected. In an earlier analysis of more than 500 of the donors, most TCR beta V segments appeared in productive rearrangements about 87% or about 30% of the time, broadly matching IMGT annotations. Some 16 rarely observed V segments, including chromosome 9 orphons, were excluded from the earlier analysis of several hundred of the donors because counts were too low. Some IMGT-functional V segments, including TRBV6-2 and TRBV6-3, could not be told apart with the 87-base-pair reads, so those segments were excluded. An association between a missense DCLRE1C variant and V-gene and J-gene trimming of TCR beta chains was found in a later genetic analysis and replicated in an independent cohort. A later analysis found that TCR association rates varied across HLA loci, with DRB1 alleles showing the most associated TCRs and HLA-C alleles the fewest. At a false discovery rate of 0.05, a later analysis linked 15,000 to 20,000 TCR beta sequences to specific HLA alleles. According to a later genetic analysis, donors in an Asian-associated ancestry cluster had fewer N-insertions in productive TCRs than the approximately 650-donor mean. Presence/absence analyses assumed roughly uniform sequencing depth across donors, an assumption that may not hold. When HLA alleles, especially DR and DQ, strongly co-occurred, attributing TCR associations to individual alleles was difficult. It was suggested by the authors that the approach could potentially be generalized to other disease states and immunological phenotypes. Most TCR sequences were observed very rarely across donors, whereas some public TCRs were present in many individuals. Linkage disequilibrium might explain the correlated functional status among segregating V segments, but an unknown experimental factor could not be ruled out. According to a later analysis, parvovirus B19, influenza, CMV and Epstein-Barr virus appeared linked to several top co-occurrence clusters. A later analysis found that most CMV-associated TCR beta chains appeared HLA-restricted, with HLA associations seemingly driven largely by CMV exposure. A further reported finding was that TCR beta sequences accurately predicted the HLA-A and HLA-B alleles for most subjects in the first cohort. The sequencing pipeline was judged likely to have produced a cluster of highly shared sequence variants as a technical artifact. The study gave a list of about 160 TCR beta chains associated with cytomegalovirus. The only immune exposure information available for the cohort was CMV serostatus.

This receptor was identified in a man in his forties or fifties in good health and CMV-seropositive. The V gene is TRBV19 and the J gene is TRBJ2-5; TRBD1 agrees with 11 junctional bases. The J call may be incorrect, as the DNA end agrees better with TRBJ2-7. Sequencing was performed on PBMCs. The sequenced DNA: TGTGCCAGTAGTGTTGGACAGGGGGCTTCCTACGAGCAGTACTTC. Its translation reads: CASSVGQGASYEQYF.